This T cell receptor (beta chain) was sequenced in a study of T cell repertoires in cytomegalovirus infection. TCRdb fed the reads into MiXCR, producing one record per CDR3 protein. This sample has about 110,000 distinct CDR3 sequences, with over 30% found just once. This clonotype occurred many times. Its target is not known. The receptor's source is a human donor in good health (CMV status not recorded). Some clones in this sample may be carry-over from other donors' samples. The specimen was CD8+ T cells from cultured PBMCs, collected from culture after CMV antigen stimulation.

The CDR3 nucleotides are TGTGCCAGCAGCTTATCCCAGGGGGGAACCTACGAGCAGTACTTC. Encoded protein: CASSLSQGGTYEQYF. The chain combines TRBV7-6 with TRBJ2-7; tentatively, D is TRBD1 (7 bases). V was trimmed by 2 bases and J by 2 bases, leaving 13 bases between them. CDR3 length equals 15 residues. CDR1 is SGHVS, CDR2 FNYEAQ, per germline.